This passage covers 20 T cell receptor beta chains from one sample sequenced in a study of cytomegalovirus exposure and HLA in healthy donors. PCR primers comprised 60 Vbeta and 13 Jbeta primers. The assay was immunoSEQ multiplex PCR, and TCRdb's table has in-frame clones only and misses some. Found here are 95,000 to 130,000 clones, approximately 9.4% of them singletons; the top ten hold less than 4%. Specimen: PBMCs. These receptors were taken from a man aged 30 to 39 in good health and CMV-seronegative.

The chain carries TRBV29-1 and TRBJ2-2, with TRBD1 as a possible D gene (6 bases). The CDR3 loop spans 16 amino acids. The V gene's germline CDR1 is SQVTM and CDR2 ANQGSEA. Deletions cut 5 bases from V and 1 base from J, with 17 bases between. CDR3 protein: CSVRSDRQLNTGELFF. CDR3 sequence (DNA): TGCAGCGTTCGTTCCGACAGGCAGCTGAACACCGGGGAGCTGTTTTTT.

The chain joins TRBV6-5 to TRBJ1-2; 7 bases align to TRBD1. The CDR3 has 16 residues. V shed 4 bases and J 0 bases; nucleotides not matched to a gene: 8. The germline CDR1 and CDR2 sequences are MNHEY and SVGAGI. The DNA for the CDR3 is TGTGCCAGCAGTTTGGCCCGGACAGGAGCTAACTATGGCTACACCTTC. Translation: CASSLARTGANYGYTF.

The rearrangement links TRBV11-2 to TRBJ2-3; no clear D gene. The CDR3 consists of 14 residues. Germline CDR1 SGHAT, CDR2 FQNNGV. The V and J ends lost 5 bases and 4 bases respectively, with 13 bases between them. The CDR3 sequence: CASSPLKAPDTQYF. For the CDR3, the DNA is TGTGCCAGCAGCCCACTGAAAGCACCAGATACGCAGTATTTT.

Comments on this clone: This CDR3 is also generated by other DNA sequences in the sample. The CDR3 DNA reads as TGTGCCAGCAGCTTGACAGGGGGCAGAGAGACCCAGTACTTC. Its translation: CASSLTGGRETQYF. The V call is TRBV5-6, the J call TRBJ2-5; TRBD1 matches at 9 bases. Germline CDR1 reads SGHDT; CDR2 reads YYEEEE. The CDR3 runs to 14 residues. The ends lost 1 base at V and 4 bases at J; junction bases unmatched: 2. Combining the CDR3 with reference TRBV5-6 and TRBJ2-5 gives the whole variable domain DAGVTQSPTHLIKTRGQQVTLRCSPKSGHDTVSWYQQALGQGPQFIFQYYEEEERQRGNFPDRFSGHQFPNYSSELNVNALLLGDSALYLCASSLTGGRETQYFGPGTRLLVL.

This clone was counted only a few times. The J gene is TRBJ1-1, the V gene TRBV4-3; weak D call: TRBD1 (6 bases). V lost 2 bases to trimming and J lost 1 base, with 8 bases between them. Germline V gene sequence: CDR1 LGHNA, CDR2 YSLEER. The CDR3 is 14 amino acids. The CDR3 nucleotides are TGCGCCAGCAGCCAATCGACAGGGAACACTGAAGCTTTCTTT. Its translation: CASSQSTGNTEAFF.

This clone was picked up a small number of times. J is TRBJ2-2 and V is TRBV5-4, with 7 bases that match TRBD1. The CDR3 loop spans 15 amino acids. Per the germline V gene, CDR1 is SGHNT and CDR2 is YYREEE (reference sequence). V lost 3 bases to trimming and J lost 3 bases; unmatched junction nucleotides: 5. The CDR3: CASSSGQVYTGELFF. Written as DNA, the CDR3 is TGTGCCAGCAGCTCAGGACAGGTGTACACCGGGGAGCTGTTTTTT.

The CDR3 DNA follows: TGCAGCGTTGTGGTCGGGGTGGGGCAGCCCCAGCATTTT. Protein product: CSVVVGVGQPQHF. The V and J genes are TRBV29-1 and TRBJ1-5; the D is unclear. The CDR3 loop spans 13 amino acids. Germline values: CDR1 SQVTM, CDR2 ANQGSEA. The V end lost 4 bases, the J end lost 7 bases, and 14 bases lay between the germline ends.

V gene TRBV4-1 combines with J gene TRBJ1-1; maybe TRBD1 (5 bases). V dropped 0 bases and J dropped 0 bases, with 14 bases sitting between them. Germline CDR1 MGHRA, CDR2 YSYEKL. This CDR3 spans 17 amino acids. This chain's CDR3 is CASSQEVRRDLNTEAFF. Written as DNA, the CDR3 is TGCGCCAGCAGCCAAGAGGTTAGGAGGGACCTGAACACTGAAGCTTTCTTT.

Here the CDR3 DNA reads TGTGCCAGCAGTTTAGGGACAGGGCCCTACGAGCAGTACTTC. As protein: CASSLGTGPYEQYF. V usage is TRBV27 and J usage is TRBJ2-7, with 9 bases lining up with TRBD1. The V gene end was trimmed by 2 bases and the J gene end by 2 bases; junction bases not matched to a gene: 1. The length of the CDR3 is 14 residues. CDR1 and CDR2 from the germline V gene are MNHEY and SMNVEV (reference sequence).

The rearrangement joins TRBV7-3 to TRBJ2-5; 10 nucleotides match TRBD1. Germline CDR1 and CDR2: SGHTA and FQGTGA. This CDR3 is built from 13 residues. The junction had 6 bases not matched to a gene; V was cut back by 5 bases and J by 9 bases. The CDR3 nucleotides read TGTGCCAGCAGCCAAGACAGGGGGCTTGCCCAGTACTTC. The encoded protein is CASSQDRGLAQYF.

This clone has more than one count but fewer than ten. The chain employs TRBV10-3 and TRBJ2-3; the D is unclear. CDR1 and CDR2 from the germline V gene are ENHRY and SYGVKD. The V gene lost 4 bases and the J gene lost 0 bases, with 2 bases spanning the gap. CDR3 length: 12 residues. This CDR3 is CAISASTDTQYF. The CDR3, as DNA: TGTGCCATCAGTGCTAGCACAGATACGCAGTATTTT.

The chain is built from TRBV19 and TRBJ2-5; D is perhaps TRBD1 or TRBD2 (5 bases each). With the DNA end fitting TRBJ2-7 better, the J assignment may be wrong. CDR3 length: 14 residues. CDR1 and CDR2 (germline): LNHDA, SQIVND (reference sequence). This chain's CDR3 is CASSIRGEDYEQYF. CDR3 in DNA: TGTGCCAGTAGTATAAGGGGAGAGGACTACGAGCAGTACTTC.

This sequence joins TRBV7-6 and TRBJ2-6; D possibly corresponds to TRBD1 (5 bases). The CDR3 extends over 18 amino acids. CDR1 and CDR2 from the germline V gene are SGHVS and FNYEAQ. The V end was cut by 1 base, the J end by 2 bases, with 15 bases between. The CDR3 loop reads CASSLGGQALAGANVLTF. The CDR3 DNA follows: TGTGCCAGCAGCTTAGGGGGCCAGGCTTTGGCTGGGGCCAACGTCCTGACTTTC.

The chain employs TRBV27 and TRBJ1-2; D uncertain. CDR1 is MNHEY and CDR2 is SMNVEV in the germline V gene (reference sequence). CDR3 length: 15 amino acids. V was pared by 2 bases and J by 4 bases, with 14 bases between. CDR3 sequence: CASSLEPWAGYGYTF. In DNA form, the CDR3 reads TGTGCCAGCAGTTTAGAGCCCTGGGCGGGCTATGGCTACACCTTC.

This clone was counted only a few times. The V call is TRBV29-1, the J call TRBJ2-3; D is unresolved. The ends were cut back, 2 bases at V and 3 bases at J, with 9 bases in the middle. CDR1 is SQVTM, CDR2 ANQGSEA, per germline. There are 13 residues in the CDR3. The CDR3 is CSVERLETDTQYF. DNA for the CDR3: TGCAGCGTTGAACGGCTAGAAACAGATACGCAGTATTTT.

In this sample, this clone turned up a few times. This chain uses TRBV7-9 with TRBJ1-2; D uncertain. The V gene's germline CDR1 is SEHNR and CDR2 FQNEAQ (reference sequence). V was pared by 5 bases and J by 8 bases, with 9 bases between. The CDR3 spans 11 residues. CDR3 sequence reads: CASSLLGGYTF. CDR3 bases: TGTGCCAGCAGCCTTCTAGGAGGCTACACCTTC. Using reference TRBV7-9 and TRBJ1-2 for the parts outside the CDR3, the full variable domain is DTGVSQNPRHKITKRGQNVTFRCDPISEHNRLYWYRQTLGQGPEFLTYFQNEAQLEKSRLLSDRFSAERPKGSFSTLEIQRTEQGDSAMYLCASSLLGGYTFGSGTRLTVV.

The genes are TRBV29-1 and TRBJ2-5; the D gene is possibly TRBD2 (6 bases). This CDR3 spans 14 amino acids. Deletions cut 7 bases from V and 3 bases from J, with 18 bases between. Germline V lookup: CDR1 SQVTM, CDR2 ANQGSEA. Written as DNA, the CDR3 is TGCAGCGCGCTGCGGTCGGGGGTGGAAGAGACCCAGTACTTC. Translation: CSALRSGVEETQYF.

This clone was picked up a small number of times. The chain uses TRBV27 and TRBJ2-3; D gene uncertain. The V end was cut by 2 bases, the J end by 0 bases, with 9 bases between. Per the germline V gene, CDR1 is MNHEY and CDR2 is SMNVEV (reference sequence). This CDR3 region has 15 residues. CDR3 in amino acids: CASSLQPTSTDTQYF. The CDR3, as DNA: TGTGCCAGCAGTTTACAACCTACTAGCACAGATACGCAGTATTTT.

The table lists this clone with a few counts. The rearrangement links TRBV4-3 to TRBJ1-2, with a possible D match to TRBD1 (6 bases). This CDR3 region has 17 residues. Germline loops: CDR1 LGHNA, CDR2 YSLEER. The V end was cut by 0 bases, the J end by 8 bases, with 22 bases between. CDR3 in DNA: TGCGCCAGCAGCCAAGAGGGGGCAGGGGAGTATCGATTAGGCTACACCTTC. It specifies CASSQEGAGEYRLGYTF.

The chain combines TRBV28 with TRBJ1-5; 7 bases are shared with TRBD1. The CDR3 runs to 18 residues. Germline CDR1 is MDHEN and CDR2 is SYDVKM. The V and J ends lost 3 bases and 2 bases, in that order; junction bases with no gene match: 13. The CDR3: CASSLKRGLGKGNQPQHF. DNA of the CDR3: TGTGCCAGCAGTTTGAAAAGGGGGCTGGGAAAGGGCAATCAGCCCCAGCATTTT.